Given below is one T cell receptor beta chain in context. The antigen remains unidentified. This CDR3 has 15 residues. In germline, CDR1 is SGHRS, CDR2 YFSETQ. J was trimmed by 6 bases and V by 0 bases; bases with no gene match: 4. This entry belongs to a study of shared clonotypes between healthy human individuals. Whole-study findings and limits: The small donor group covered limited genetic and exposure diversity.

Sequencing was performed with immunoSEQ multiplex PCR; in TCRdb, only in-frame clones are kept and a portion is missing. The data show some 470,000 clones, less than 80% seen once. With unsorted samples, genomic DNA was obtained from about 90 million PBMCs. The V and J genes are TRBV5-1 and TRBJ2-1; 9 bases align to TRBD1. Material: PBMCs. This receptor was obtained from a woman between 40 and 55 years old in good health. Some clones in this sample may be carry-over from other donors' samples. The CDR3 spells CASSLEGQGGNEQFF. In DNA, the CDR3 is TGCGCCAGCAGCTTGGAGGGACAGGGTGGCAATGAGCAGTTCTTC.